This T cell receptor (beta chain) came from a study of T cells in Graves' hyperthyroidism and ophthalmopathy. The overall study: Pretreatment peripheral blood was obtained at initial diagnosis.

Researchers took RNA transcripts and amplified the TCR beta CDR3 regions from them. HTBI primers were employed in a first-round RT-PCR of the TCR CDR3. MiXCR, applied by TCRdb to the multiplex PCR reads, yields one record per CDR3 protein. The table lists more than 650,000 distinct CDR3 sequences, less than 15% of them singletons. The study enrolled patients aged 18 to 65 with newly diagnosed hyperthyroidism of under 2 months' duration. Cells are PBMCs isolated from more than 8.5 ml of fresh blood. Overall study findings and caveats: Separation of ophthalmopathy from stable hyperthyroidism was achieved by a 13 V-J model.

This clonotype was seen ten or more times. Its antigen remains unidentified. The J segment lost 6 bases and the V segment lost 1 base, leaving 4 bases of the junction unmatched. Germline CDR1 is DFQATT and CDR2 is SNEGSKA (reference sequence). CDR3 size: 15 residues. The sequence was obtained from a young woman with Graves' hyperthyroidism. Sequenced input: blood. The chain recombines TRBV20-1 with TRBJ2-1, with 12 bases lining up with TRBD2. The CDR3 region has the DNA TGCAGTGCTAGAGGACTAGCGGGAGTGGCCAATGAGCAGTTCTTC. This sequence encodes CSARGLAGVANEQFF.